This T cell receptor (beta chain) came from a study of OX40 agonist ivuxolimab in advanced cancers. Study overall: With a range of roughly 23 to 79, age averaged about 58 years, and 75% to 90% were male.

Some clones are missing from TCRdb's copy, which holds only in-frame ones; the method was immunoSEQ multiplex PCR. The profile covers almost 50,000 clones, with under 90% appearing a single time and around 1.6% taken by the ten largest. Germline trimming cut 6 bases from V and 8 bases from J; bases unmatched to any gene: 8. CDR1 and CDR2 from the germline V gene are MRHNA and SNTAGT. The CDR3 is made up of 14 amino acids. The TCR originated in an adult with an advanced solid tumor such as melanoma, head and neck, liver or kidney cancer. This chain connects TRBV6-4 to TRBJ2-1, with 9 nucleotides matching TRBD2. The sequencing here drew on CD4+ or CD8+ T cells sorted from blood, taken in a trial of the OX40 agonist ivuxolimab. The CDR3 DNA sequence: TGTGCCAGCAGCCCGGGGACTAGCTCCCATGAGCAGTTCTTC. It specifies CASSPGTSSHEQFF.